The clone carrying this T cell receptor beta chain is a singleton in its sample. Its antigen remains unknown. Trimming cost V 1 base and J 1 base, with 15 bases left between them. Germline CDR1 SGHNT, CDR2 YYREEE (reference sequence). The CDR3 length is 17 residues. The data were taken from a study of cytomegalovirus exposure and HLA in healthy donors. Points from the study as a whole: In vitro assays verified that a few CMV-associated chains recognized CMV antigens specifically. Investigators reported about 160 TCR beta chains as tied to cytomegalovirus. A later analysis found first-cohort TCR clusters tended to co-occur in the approximately 110 validation repertoires.

The data were produced by immunoSEQ multiplex PCR, yet TCRdb's version contains in-frame clones alone and is incomplete. This table holds some 130,000 clones, roughly nine tenths found once. The origin of this receptor is a woman aged 18-29 years in good health and CMV-seronegative. The V call is TRBV5-4, the J call TRBJ2-1, with a weak D call TRBD2 (6 bases). The sequenced sample was PBMCs. CDR3 bases: TGTGCCAGCAGCTTGAGCTCCGGCGGGGCGTCCTACAATGAGCAGTTCTTC. Its translation: CASSLSSGGASYNEQFF.